This entry lists 13 T cell receptor beta chains sequenced from one sample in a study of T cell clonality in common variable immunodeficiency. Sequencing used immunoSEQ multiplex PCR; TCRdb keeps in-frame clones, though not all of them. Observed in the sample are about 66,000 clones, none of them singletons. Sequencing used peripheral blood mononuclear cells. These receptors all stem from a person between 18 and 70 years old in good health.

This clone has ten or more counts. The CDR3 end is not reached by the read, which stops 3 residues before it; the germline J gene fills it in. The chain carries TRBV5-1 and TRBJ2-5; 8 bases line up with TRBD2. This CDR3 comprises 14 residues. The germline CDR1 and CDR2 sequences are SGHRS and YFSETQ. Germline trimming cut 3 bases from V and 5 bases from J; bases unmatched to any gene: 6. The CDR3 is CASSSGGLRETQYF. The covered CDR3 bases are TGCGCCAGCAGCTCGGGGGGGCTTCGGGAGACC.

This clone occurred many times. The chain's CDR3 is CATERGENTGELFF. CDR3 DNA, as far as it was read: TGTGCCACCGAGCGGGGGGAAAACACCGGGGAG. The genes are TRBV5-6 and TRBJ2-2; 9 bases agree with TRBD2. The read comes to an end 3 residues before the CDR3 does, leaving the germline J gene to fill in the end. Germline CDR1 SGHDT, CDR2 YYEEEE. Trimming removed 9 bases from V and 2 bases from J; junction bases left unmatched: 5. The CDR3 loop spans 14 amino acids.

This clone was detected many times. The read ends 3 residues early relative to the CDR3; the germline J gene fills the gap. This rearrangement joins TRBV2 to TRBJ2-2; a possible D gene is TRBD1 (6 bases). Germline V gives CDR1 SNHLY, CDR2 FYNNEI. Trimming removed 7 bases from V and 5 bases from J, with 8 bases in between. CDR3 size: 12 residues. CDR3 bases read: TGTGCCAGCAAAAGGGGGACCGGGGAG. The encoded protein is CASKRGTGE. The full CDR3 is CASKRGTGELFF.

The sample holds many counts of this clone. The read gets to within 3 residues of the CDR3 end, and the germline J gene fills in the rest. This sample includes further DNA sequences coding for the same CDR3. This chain links TRBV5-1 with TRBJ1-1; D unclear. Germline CDR1 is SGHRS and CDR2 is YFSETQ. Trimming took 4 bases from V and 0 from J, leaving 7 bases between them. There are 13 residues in the CDR3. The CDR3 sequence is CASSGQLNTEAFF. CDR3 DNA (partial): TGCGCCAGCAGCGGCCAATTGAACACTGAA.

This clone was picked up many times. The CDR3 goes on 3 residues after the read ends, and that part is filled in from the germline J gene. V usage is TRBV5-8 and J usage is TRBJ2-1; D remains unclear. The germline V gene encodes CDR1 SGHTS and CDR2 YDEGEE. The CDR3 spans 15 residues. Trimming removed 5 bases from V and 0 bases from J, with 12 bases in between. The covered CDR3 bases are TGTGCCAGCAGTCATCCGACACCCTCCTACAATGAG. It encodes CASSHPTPSYNE. The whole CDR3 region reads CASSHPTPSYNEQFF.

In its sample, this clone was seen many times. From the germline J gene comes the end of the CDR3, since the read stops 3 residues before it. The chain combines TRBV2 with TRBJ1-4, with no clear D. The germline V and J ends were trimmed by 4 bases and 8 bases, with 11 bases remaining between them. The CDR3 spans 13 residues. Germline-derived CDR1 and CDR2 are SNHLY and FYNNEI. The CDR3 bases that were read are TGTGCCAGCAGTGTGACGACAAGAGAAAAA. Amino acid sequence: CASSVTTREK. In full, the CDR3 reads CASSVTTREKLFF.

This clone was observed many times. The CDR3 sequence is CASSLGSSGGETQYF. The sequenced part of the CDR3 DNA is TGTGCCAGCAGCTTAGGATCTAGCGGCGGAGAGACC. The chain recombines TRBV11-2 with TRBJ2-5; 7 bases agree with TRBD2. The read comes to an end 3 residues before the CDR3 does, leaving the germline J gene to fill in the end. CDR1 SGHAT and CDR2 FQNNGV come from the germline V gene. CDR3 length: 15 residues. Trimming cost V 1 base and J 4 bases; bases outside gene matches: 6.

This clone has ten or more counts. The read gets to within 3 residues of the CDR3 end, and the germline J gene fills in the rest. The chain employs TRBV30 and TRBJ1-6, with D possibly being TRBD1 (5 bases). The CDR3 consists of 12 residues. The V and J ends lost 8 bases and 6 bases respectively, with 11 bases between them. Germline V gives CDR1 GTSNPN, CDR2 SVGIG (reference sequence). The CDR3 here is CAGGRGNSPLHF. The covered CDR3 bases are TGTGCCGGGGGGAGGGGTAATTCACCC.

This clone has ten or more counts. The read terminates 3 residues ahead of where the CDR3 ends, so the germline J gene completes it. The rearrangement joins TRBV27 to TRBJ1-1, with D perhaps TRBD1 (5 bases). The CDR3 loop spans 13 amino acids. Germline V lookup: CDR1 MNHEY, CDR2 SMNVEV (reference sequence). V was cut by 3 bases and J by 4 bases, with 9 bases left in between. CDR3 loop: CASSFPGRTEAFF. Incomplete CDR3 DNA: TGTGCCAGCAGTTTCCCAGGGCGCACTGAA.

This clone appeared many times. The sequenced fragment ends 3 residues before the CDR3 boundary, so the rest is inferred from the germline J gene. V gene TRBV7-3 combines with J gene TRBJ1-1, with D maybe TRBD1 (5 bases). Germline values: CDR1 SGHTA, CDR2 FQGTGA. Trimming took off 4 bases at V and 7 bases at J, with 13 bases between the two ends. This CDR3 spans 13 amino acids. This CDR3 is CASSYGGDGEAFF. CDR3 DNA, as far as it was read: TGTGCCAGCAGCTATGGAGGGGATGGTGAA. Together with reference TRBV7-3 and TRBJ1-1, the CDR3 gives the full variable domain: GAGVSQTPSNKVTEKGKYVELRCDPISGHTALYWYRQSLGQGPEFLIYFQGTGAADDSGLPNDRFFAVRPEGSVSTLKIQRTERGDSAVYLCASSYGGDGEAFFGQGTRLTVV.

This clone was detected many times. The sequenced fragment ends 3 residues before the CDR3 boundary, so the rest is inferred from the germline J gene. The chain joins TRBV6-2 or TRBV6-3 to TRBJ1-2; D is possibly TRBD1 (5 bases). This CDR3 has 14 amino acids. CDR1 MNHEY and CDR2 SVGEGT come from the germline V gene. CDR3 amino acids: CASSYQGRPWGYTF. The sequenced CDR3 bases are TGTGCCAGCAGTTACCAGGGCAGGCCTTGGGGC.

This clone was seen ten or more times. The CDR3 goes on 3 residues after the read ends, and that part is filled in from the germline J gene. This sequence joins TRBV5-1 and TRBJ2-7, with TRBD2 identical over 10 bases. The CDR3 length is 18 residues. J lost 1 base, V lost 0 bases, and 10 bases had no gene match. Germline-derived CDR1 and CDR2 are SGHRS and YFSETQ. CDR3: CASSLGLAGARGSYEQYF. The covered CDR3 bases are TGCGCCAGCAGCTTGGGGCTAGCGGGAGCACGGGGTTCCTACGAG.

With respect to this clone: The CDR3 extends 3 residues past the end of the read, so its final part is completed from the germline J gene. This chain links TRBV7-9 with TRBJ1-6; maybe TRBD1 (6 bases). In germline, CDR1 is SEHNR, CDR2 FQNEAQ (reference sequence). CDR3 length: 13 residues. The CDR3 sequence: CASSLDGGHALHF. The sequenced CDR3 bases are TGTGCCAGCAGCTTAGACGGGGGGCATGCC.